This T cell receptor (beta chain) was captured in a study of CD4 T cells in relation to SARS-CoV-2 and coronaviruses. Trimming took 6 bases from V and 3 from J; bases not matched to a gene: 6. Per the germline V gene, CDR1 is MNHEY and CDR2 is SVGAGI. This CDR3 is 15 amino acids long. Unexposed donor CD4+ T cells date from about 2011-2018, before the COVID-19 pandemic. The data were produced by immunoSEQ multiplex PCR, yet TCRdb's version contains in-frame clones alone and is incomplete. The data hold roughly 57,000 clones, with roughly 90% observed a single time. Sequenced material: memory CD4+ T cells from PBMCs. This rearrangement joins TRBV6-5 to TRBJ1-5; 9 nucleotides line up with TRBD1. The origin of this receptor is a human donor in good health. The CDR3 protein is CASRTGTGSNQPQHF. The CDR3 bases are TGTGCCAGCAGAACCGGGACAGGGTCCAATCAGCCCCAGCATTTT.